Below, 22 T cell receptor beta chains from the same sample are listed, as sequenced in a study of OX40 agonist ivuxolimab in advanced cancers. The library was produced with the immunoSEQ multiplex PCR assay. TCRdb retrieved this table from immuneACCESS and kept in-frame rearrangements only. Not all clones are present; in checked studies, unresolved V genes account for under half, and no reason is known for the remainder. This sample comprises fewer than 80,000 clones, roughly 87% of them detected only once. The biggest ten clones account for approximately 4% of the sample. This sample comprised CD4+ or CD8+ T cells sorted from blood, obtained in a trial of the OX40 agonist ivuxolimab. The receptor set was obtained from an adult with an advanced solid tumor such as melanoma, head and neck, liver or kidney cancer.

The genes are TRBV29-1 and TRBJ1-1; no clear D gene. The germline V gene has CDR1 SQVTM and CDR2 ANQGSEA. V shed 4 bases and J shed 0 bases, with 9 bases lying between them. The CDR3 loop spans 13 amino acids. The CDR3 sequence is CSVGEQLNTEAFF. As DNA, the CDR3 is TGCAGCGTTGGGGAACAGTTGAACACTGAAGCTTTCTTT.

The gene calls are TRBV2 and TRBJ1-5; D remains ambiguous. CDR1 SNHLY and CDR2 FYNNEI come from the germline V gene. V lost 10 bases to trimming and J lost 2 bases, with 18 bases between them. CDR3 length equals 15 residues. The DNA for the CDR3 is TGTGCCACGGAATTAGAACGTCTTGGCAATCAGCCCCAGCATTTT. It specifies CATELERLGNQPQHF.

This clone has just one count. The J gene is TRBJ1-1, the V gene TRBV6-5, with 10 bases lining up with TRBD1. The V and J ends lost 8 bases and 12 bases, in that order; junction bases with no gene match: 15. The V gene's germline CDR1 is MNHEY and CDR2 SVGAGI. The CDR3 has 14 amino acids. The CDR3 loop is CASYPISGQGVPFF. CDR3 nucleotide sequence: TGTGCCAGCTACCCAATATCTGGACAGGGGGTGCCTTTCTTT.

The chain links TRBV7-2 to TRBJ2-5; perhaps TRBD2 as D (5 bases). V was pared by 1 base and J by 2 bases, with 11 bases between. The CDR3 contains 15 residues. Per the germline V gene, CDR1 is SGHTA and CDR2 is FQGNSA. The CDR3 loop is CASSLGSSLQETQYF. CDR3 bases: TGTGCCAGCAGCTTAGGTTCTAGCCTGCAAGAGACCCAGTACTTC.

The chain uses TRBV5-5 and TRBJ2-3; D remains ambiguous. The CDR3 runs 14 residues. Germline V gene data show CDR1 as SGHKS and CDR2 as YYEKEE (reference sequence). Deletions cut 0 bases from V and 4 bases from J, with 9 bases between. The CDR3 DNA is TGTGCCAGCAGCTTGGATCTACGAGCAGATACGCAGTATTTT. Protein: CASSLDLRADTQYF.

The V and J genes are TRBV19 and TRBJ2-3; no reliable D call. Trimming left V 7 bases short and J 9 bases short, with 14 bases between. The germline gives CDR1 LNHDA, CDR2 SQIVND (reference sequence). The CDR3 has 12 amino acids. The CDR3 here is CASTLDRKTQYF. CDR3 nucleotides: TGTGCCAGTACCTTAGACCGCAAGACGCAGTATTTT.

V and J are TRBV7-2 and TRBJ1-1; D not resolved. This CDR3 has 13 amino acids. V was shortened by 3 bases and J by 1 base, with 6 bases between the two germline ends. Per the germline V gene, CDR1 is SGHTA and CDR2 is FQGNSA. The CDR3 is CASSLMENTEAFF. In nucleotides, the CDR3 is TGTGCCAGCAGCTTGATGGAGAACACTGAAGCTTTCTTT.

The chain combines TRBV5-1 with TRBJ2-1; a possible D gene is TRBD2 (7 bases). Germline CDR1 reads SGHRS; CDR2 reads YFSETQ. CDR3 length: 15 residues. The V gene lost 7 bases and the J gene lost 1 base, with 15 bases spanning the gap. The CDR3 region is CASGRGGRSYNEQFF. CDR3 bases: TGCGCCAGCGGAAGGGGGGGCCGTTCCTACAATGAGCAGTTCTTC.

The chain uses TRBV5-1 and TRBJ1-4, with 8 bases that match TRBD1. V trimming: 0 bases; J trimming: 8 bases; junction bases outside the gene matches: 6. The CDR3 has 15 residues. The germline V gene encodes CDR1 SGHRS and CDR2 YFSETQ. The CDR3 spells CASSLVGGQEEKLFF. CDR3 DNA sequence: TGCGCCAGCAGCTTGGTGGGGGGACAGGAGGAAAAACTGTTTTTT.

V and J are TRBV18 and TRBJ1-5; D is possibly TRBD1 (5 bases). Germline-derived CDR1 and CDR2 are KGHSH and LQKENI. This CDR3 has 15 residues. V lost 2 bases to trimming and J lost 5 bases, with 13 bases between them. CDR3 sequence (DNA): TGTGCCAGCTCACCATTAGGGGACGGTGATCAGCCCCAGCATTTT. This translates into CASSPLGDGDQPQHF.

This clone was recorded only once. V usage is TRBV29-1 and J usage is TRBJ1-2; tentative D call: TRBD1 (5 bases). CDR3 length: 14 amino acids. The V gene lost 1 base and the J gene lost 4 bases, with 13 bases spanning the gap. Germline V gene sequence: CDR1 SQVTM, CDR2 ANQGSEA. In DNA, the CDR3 is TGCAGCGTTGAAGTTGCAGGGAACTTCTATGGCTACACCTTC. Its protein is CSVEVAGNFYGYTF.

V gene TRBV7-9 combines with J gene TRBJ2-1; the match to TRBD2 covers 8 bases. The V segment lost 5 bases and the J segment 6 bases; nucleotides outside the gene matches: 9. CDR3 length equals 15 residues. Germline V CDR1 and CDR2: SEHNR, FQNEAQ (reference sequence). The chain's CDR3 is CASSEPGLVGNEQFF. The DNA of the CDR3 is TGTGCCAGCAGCGAACCGGGACTAGTAGGCAATGAGCAGTTCTTC.

This chain connects TRBV27 to TRBJ2-5; 15 bases map to TRBD2. There are 17 residues in the CDR3. Per the germline V gene, CDR1 is MNHEY and CDR2 is SMNVEV (reference sequence). The J segment lost 5 bases and the V segment lost 5 bases, leaving 9 bases of the junction unmatched. CDR3 sequence: CASSIGLAGGPRETQYF. As DNA, the CDR3 is TGTGCCAGCAGTATAGGACTAGCGGGAGGGCCACGGGAGACCCAGTACTTC.

The chain joins TRBV7-2 to TRBJ2-7; D is undetermined. Germline V gene data show CDR1 as SGHTA and CDR2 as FQGNSA. The CDR3 is 12 residues long. V lost 1 base and J lost 2, with 3 bases in between. CDR3 nucleotide sequence: TGTGCCAGCAGCTTAGGGGCCTACGAGCAGTACTTC. Translated, it gives CASSLGAYEQYF.

The chain joins TRBV19 to TRBJ1-4, with D perhaps TRBD1 (6 bases). The CDR3 spans 15 residues. Germline V CDR1 and CDR2: LNHDA, SQIVND (reference sequence). Trimming removed 7 bases at V and 8 bases at J, with 20 bases between. The CDR3 region has the DNA TGTGCCAGTACCCCTAAGGGGGGGGTTCGGGAAAAACTGTTTTTT. Its translation: CASTPKGGVREKLFF.

The chain has TRBV5-8 and TRBJ2-5; D is ambiguous. Trimming took off 2 bases at V and 2 bases at J, with 4 bases between the two ends. Germline loops: CDR1 SGHTS, CDR2 YDEGEE. The CDR3 length is 12 residues. The CDR3 reads CASSFQQETQYF. DNA for the CDR3: TGTGCCAGCAGCTTCCAGCAAGAGACCCAGTACTTC.

The chain is built from TRBV19 and TRBJ1-2; a weak D match, TRBD1 (6 bases). This CDR3 comprises 13 residues. The V end lost 8 bases, the J end lost 0 bases, and 10 bases lay between the germline ends. Germline CDR1 is LNHDA and CDR2 is SQIVND (reference sequence). CDR3 in amino acids: CASSTGANYGYTF. The DNA for the CDR3 is TGTGCCAGTTCGACAGGAGCTAACTATGGCTACACCTTC.

The V gene is TRBV19, the J gene TRBJ1-1, with 9 bases aligning to TRBD1. The germline CDR1 and CDR2 sequences are LNHDA and SQIVND (reference sequence). The V gene end was trimmed by 5 bases and the J gene end by 5 bases; junction bases not matched to a gene: 6. The CDR3 totals 14 residues. CDR3 nucleotides: TGTGCCAGTAGTGTCCGGACAGGGGATACTGAAGCTTTCTTT. This translates into CASSVRTGDTEAFF. Full variable domain (outside the CDR3, taken from reference TRBV19 and TRBJ1-1): DGGITQSPKYLFRKEGQNVTLSCEQNLNHDAMYWYRQDPGQGLRLIYYSQIVNDFQKGDIAEGYSVSREKKESFPLTVTSAQKNPTAFYLCASSVRTGDTEAFFGQGTRLTVV.

V is TRBV7-9 and J is TRBJ2-5, with D possibly matching TRBD2 (5 bases). The CDR3 sequence is 15 residues long. From germline, CDR1 is SEHNR and CDR2 FQNEAQ (reference sequence). Trimming took off 1 base at V and 9 bases at J, with 18 bases between the two ends. The CDR3 here is CASSLVIGRPGAQYF. The CDR3 region has the DNA TGTGCCAGCAGCTTAGTTATAGGCCGGCCCGGGGCCCAGTACTTC.

This chain links TRBV10-3 with TRBJ2-7; 10 bases line up with TRBD1. J gave up 5 bases and V 7 bases, and 8 bases lay outside the gene matches. CDR1 and CDR2 from the germline V gene are ENHRY and SYGVKD. The CDR3 totals 14 residues. CDR3 loop: CAINPGQGSHEQYF. CDR3 coding DNA: TGTGCCATCAACCCGGGACAGGGGTCTCACGAGCAGTACTTC.

The J gene is TRBJ2-2, the V gene TRBV5-1; TRBD2 agrees at 10 bases. The germline V gene encodes CDR1 SGHRS and CDR2 YFSETQ. The CDR3 is made up of 16 amino acids. Trimming removed 1 base from V and 4 bases from J; junction bases left unmatched: 4. The CDR3 region is CASSLPLAGVTGELFF. In DNA form, the CDR3 reads TGCGCCAGCAGCTTGCCGCTAGCGGGAGTCACCGGGGAGCTGTTTTTT.

The chain couples TRBV11-2 to TRBJ2-7; D might be TRBD1 or TRBD2, each matching 6 bases. V was clipped by 7 bases and J by 6 bases, with 16 bases between them. The germline gives CDR1 SGHAT, CDR2 FQNNGV. CDR3 length equals 13 residues. The CDR3 loop is CASKGGMGLEQYF. For the CDR3, the DNA is TGTGCCAGCAAAGGGGGGATGGGCCTCGAGCAGTACTTC.